The clone carrying this TCR beta chain showed up just a few times. TCRdb passed the RACE reads through MiXCR, listing each CDR3 protein once. The data hold roughly 200,000 distinct CDR3 sequences, with 20% to 25% observed a single time. The sample originates from a study of human T cells and chemical hapten exposure. Time point reported: patch test 1, 2 weeks after DPC sensitization. Regarding treatment: therapeutic diphenylcyclopropenone sensitization with weekly scalp DPC. This CDR3 contains 15 residues. The V gene lost 2 bases and the J gene lost 3 bases, with 12 bases spanning the gap. Germline CDR1 is KGHDR and CDR2 is SFDVKD.

This sequence was found in a woman aged 45-59 years with alopecia areata. Some clones in this sample may be carry-over from other donors' samples. The chain carries TRBV24-1 and TRBJ1-1; perhaps TRBD1 as D (6 bases). Specimen: whole blood, collected in connection with sensitization to the hapten diphenylcyclopropenone (DPC). The CDR3 DNA reads as TGTGCCACCAGTGATTCGACCAAGGGGGACACTGAAGCTTTCTTT. It yields the protein CATSDSTKGDTEAFF.